This T cell receptor beta chain was recorded in a study of cytotoxic CD8 clonotypes in ibrutinib-treated CLL (dated by TCRdb to the early 2020s). About the investigation overall: The cohort was composed of about 10 relapsed/refractory and roughly 14 treatment-naive patients; IGHV unmutated status was identified in about 17 patients. Longitudinal samples were obtainable from about 30% of the roughly 86 participants in the trial. Samples averaged roughly 260,000 productive templates and 90,000 to 100,000 productive rearrangements. Partial responses were observed in 24 patients and complete responses in 2; after a median follow-up of around 64 months, remission was maintained in around 14 patients and progression was observed in approximately 12. Cryopreserved peripheral blood mononuclear cells were obtained prior to treatment, at the time of response, and at either disease progression or sustained remission. Response samples were obtained after a median of 12 months of treatment, with a range of about 6 to 40 months. Overall study results and their limits: Public clonotypes were rare and either shrank or stayed stable during treatment, and the rise in clonality at ibrutinib response reflected expansion of private clonotypes. Baseline clonality was found to be higher than that of age-matched healthy donors and was strongly correlated with circulating CD8+ T-cell counts. Lymph node repertoires were not examined, and the timing of sampling was not matched between patients in sustained remission and those whose disease progressed. At ibrutinib response clonality went up, during sustained remission it held steady, and at progression it dropped back toward baseline.

For TCR beta library preparation, 1.5 to 2.5 micrograms of genomic DNA was extracted from cryopreserved PBMCs. Longitudinal blood samples from CLL patients receiving ibrutinib monotherapy were subjected to high-throughput TCR beta sequencing. The patients took part in an open-label, single-center phase 2 trial of ibrutinib monotherapy. This clone came up a few times. The specificity of this receptor is unknown. Qualities for individual bases were not recorded, and no much larger clone is one base off. Each clonotype received, on average, approximately 9.9x coverage in deep resolution sequencing performed on a MiSeq, where the target depth lay between 1 in 1 million and 1 in 200,000 T cells. The immunoSEQ hsTCRB Kit was used to generate the TCR beta libraries. The study's processing was this. The data were analyzed with ImmunoSEQ Analyzer and ImmunoSEQ Data Assistant, and V, D and J gene assignments followed IMGT definitions. Clonality, which ranges from 0 to 1, was calculated as one minus the normalized Shannon entropy of productive rearrangement frequencies. Only overrepresented clonotypes making up at least 0.05% of the repertoire of each patient were included in the public clonotype analysis. Thirteen age-matched healthy donor repertoires from immuneACCESS were used as controls for clonality. In TCRdb, the immuneACCESS table is reduced to in-frame sequences with V and J assigned. These tables do not hold every clone; where another copy was compared, an unresolved V gene accounts for under half, and the others remain unexplained. V and J calls and clone size are given by that table; D and trimming were obtained from the DNA. The sample yields 30,000 to 40,000 clones; approximately 70% were counted once. About 27% of the sample is taken by the ten largest.

CDR1 and CDR2 are read off the germline V gene as MNHNS and SASEGT. A distance of 10 bases separates the germline ends of V and J, which lose 3 bases and 1 base respectively. The CDR3 sequence holds 15 residues, the cysteine and phenylalanine included. The entry retains the CDR3 DNA only, 45 bases that are in frame from base 1. This specimen was PBMCs, taken before ibrutinib treatment. The V and J genes are TRBV6-1 and TRBJ1-5, with TRBD1 tentatively as D gene (6 bases match). The source of this sequence is a human donor with chronic lymphocytic leukemia. The DNA sequence follows: TGTGCCAGCAGTGACGATACAGGGAGCAATCAGCCCCAGCATTTT. This translates into CASSDDTGSNQPQHF.